This T cell receptor (beta chain) was captured by sequencing in a study of T cells after yellow fever vaccination. Study observations and caveats: Re-detected after boosting: most primary clones, 96% of CD4 and less than 90% of CD8. Secondary responses were weaker yet peaked faster, day 5 versus 15.

This clonotype has a handful of counts. Its antigen is still unknown. MiXCR was run by TCRdb on the 5' RACE reads, yielding one entry per CDR3 protein. The sample includes 180,000 or so distinct CDR3 sequences, approximately 9.9% of them seen just once. The sequencing here drew on CD8+ T cells sorted from PBMCs, taken 15 days after the yellow fever booster vaccination. This clonotype was obtained from a man younger than 30 who received the YFV17D yellow fever vaccine.

Here the CDR3 DNA reads TGTGCCAGCACTTTCAGATGGGGACAGCCTTTCAATGAGCAGTTCTTC. Its translation is CASTFRWGQPFNEQFF. The rearrangement links TRBV6-5 to TRBJ2-1, with 7 bases identical to TRBD1. The length of the CDR3 is 16 residues. Unmatched junction bases numbered 15, after V lost 7 bases and J lost 6 bases. In germline, CDR1 is MNHEY, CDR2 SVGAGI.